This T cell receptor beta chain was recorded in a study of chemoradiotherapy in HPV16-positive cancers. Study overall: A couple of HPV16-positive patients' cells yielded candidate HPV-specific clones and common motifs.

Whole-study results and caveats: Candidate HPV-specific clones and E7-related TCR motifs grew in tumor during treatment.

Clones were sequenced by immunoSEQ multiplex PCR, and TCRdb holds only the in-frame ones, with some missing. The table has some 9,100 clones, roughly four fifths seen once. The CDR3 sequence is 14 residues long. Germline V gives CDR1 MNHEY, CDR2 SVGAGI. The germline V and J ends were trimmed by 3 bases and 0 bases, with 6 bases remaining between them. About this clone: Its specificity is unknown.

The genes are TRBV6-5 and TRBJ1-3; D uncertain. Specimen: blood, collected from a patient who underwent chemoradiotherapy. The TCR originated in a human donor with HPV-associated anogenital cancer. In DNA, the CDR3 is TGTGCCAGCAGTTATCAGAGCTCTGGAAACACCATATATTTT. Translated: CASSYQSSGNTIYF.